This T cell receptor (beta chain) was retrieved from a study of breast tumors, draining lymph nodes, adjacent tissues. Trimming shortened V by 0 bases and J by 5 bases, and 11 bases separated the two germline ends. CDR1 SGHRS and CDR2 YFSETQ come from the germline V gene. The CDR3 runs 14 residues. TCRdb itself ran the multiplex PCR reads through MiXCR, one entry per CDR3 protein. The repertoire includes over 100,000 distinct CDR3 sequences, around 20% of them detected once, and around 2.6% sits in the top ten. Breast cancer patients provided tissue from their axillary draining lymph nodes. This clonotype was seen many times.

The rearrangement joins TRBV5-1 to TRBJ2-5; D remains unclear. Material: axillary lymph node tissue. The TCR comes from a female donor with breast cancer. Some clones in this sample may be carry-over from other donors' samples. CDR3 residues: CASSLGSTGETQYF. The CDR3 DNA follows: TGCGCCAGCAGCTTGGGGTCTACGGGCGAGACCCAGTACTTC. The full variable domain, with the rest looked up from reference TRBV5-1 and TRBJ2-5, is KAGVTQTPRYLIKTRGQQVTLSCSPISGHRSVSWYQQTPGQGLQFLFEYFSETQRNKGNFPGRFSGRQFSNSRSEMNVSTLELGDSALYLCASSLGSTGETQYFGPGTRLLVL.